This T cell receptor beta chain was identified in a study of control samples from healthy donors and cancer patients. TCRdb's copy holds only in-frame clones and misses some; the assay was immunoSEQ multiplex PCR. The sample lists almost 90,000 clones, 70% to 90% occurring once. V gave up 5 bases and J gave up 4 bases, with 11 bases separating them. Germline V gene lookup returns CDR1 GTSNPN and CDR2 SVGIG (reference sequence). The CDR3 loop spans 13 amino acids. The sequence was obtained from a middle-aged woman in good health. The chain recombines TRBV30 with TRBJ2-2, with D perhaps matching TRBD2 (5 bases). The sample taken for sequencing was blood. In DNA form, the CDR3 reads TGTGCCTGGGGTGGGCGGGTCACCGGGGAGCTGTTTTTT. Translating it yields CAWGGRVTGELFF.